The 17 T cell receptor beta chains below come from one sample, sequenced in a study of T cell responses to AZD1222 COVID-19 vaccine. Assay: immunoSEQ multiplex PCR; the TCRdb copy retains only in-frame clones and omits some. The sample yields more than 85,000 clones, about 90% seen once. The sample here was peripheral blood, taken on day 0 of AZD1222 vaccination. Source of these receptors: an adult in good health.

J is TRBJ1-5 and V is TRBV12-5; maybe TRBD1 (5 bases). There are 12 residues in the CDR3. Per germline, CDR1 LGHNT and CDR2 FRNRAP. V was shortened by 6 bases and J by 11 bases, with 14 bases between the two germline ends. The CDR3 sequence: CASGDLGGSQHF. CDR3 coding DNA: TGTGCTAGTGGCGACCTGGGGGGATCCCAGCATTTT.

This chain joins TRBV6-2 or TRBV6-3 and TRBJ2-7; 13 nucleotides align to TRBD2. In germline, CDR1 is MNHEY, CDR2 SVGEGT. Unmatched junction bases numbered 11, after V lost 6 bases and J lost 0 bases. CDR3 size: 18 residues. In DNA, the CDR3 is TGTGCCAGCAGCATTACTAGCGGGAGGGCCCCGAGCTCCTACGAGCAGTACTTC. It codes for CASSITSGRAPSSYEQYF.

The rearrangement links TRBV14 to TRBJ2-7, with no clear D. Trimming stripped 4 bases from V and 3 bases from J, with 16 bases between. CDR1 and CDR2 from the germline V gene are SGHDN and FVKESK. The CDR3 covers 15 residues. CDR3 amino acids: CASSREGPVYYEQYF. In DNA, the CDR3 is TGTGCCAGCAGCCGAGAAGGGCCGGTCTACTACGAGCAGTACTTC.

This rearrangement joins TRBV2 to TRBJ2-2; no clear D. The V gene's germline CDR1 is SNHLY and CDR2 FYNNEI. The CDR3 covers 16 residues. Trimming shortened V by 3 bases and J by 1 base, and 12 bases separated the two germline ends. The CDR3 DNA sequence: TGTGCCAGCAGTGACCGCCTACTGCGGAACACCGGGGAGCTGTTTTTT. This codes for CASSDRLLRNTGELFF.

This clone appeared a few times. V usage is TRBV30 and J usage is TRBJ1-3, with a possible D match to TRBD1 (6 bases). The CDR3 loop spans 12 amino acids. Germline V gene lookup returns CDR1 GTSNPN and CDR2 SVGIG (reference sequence). V was pared by 8 bases and J by 2 bases, with 10 bases between. CDR3 nucleotides: TGTGCCAGCAGGGGCCCTGGAAACACCATATATTTT. Protein: CASRGPGNTIYF.

The chain couples TRBV5-4 to TRBJ1-2; D is unclear. The CDR3 runs to 11 residues. Germline CDR1 is SGHNT and CDR2 is YYREEE (reference sequence). Trimming removed 1 base at V and 2 bases at J, with 0 bases between. CDR3 coding DNA: TGTGCCAGCAGCTTGAACTATGGCTACACCTTC. It encodes CASSLNYGYTF.

The rearrangement uses TRBV5-1 and TRBJ1-5, with 8 bases lining up with TRBD1. Germline loops: CDR1 SGHRS, CDR2 YFSETQ. The CDR3 is made up of 16 amino acids. The ends lost 0 bases at V and 4 bases at J; junction bases unmatched: 6. The CDR3: CASSLGTGTKNQPQHF. The CDR3 DNA follows: TGCGCCAGCAGCTTGGGGACAGGGACTAAGAATCAGCCCCAGCATTTT.

This clone was seen a single time. CDR3 in DNA: TGCGCCAGCAGCGCGAGGATTGGACAGAGTAATTCACCCCTCCACTTT. Protein sequence: CASSARIGQSNSPLHF. The chain combines TRBV5-1 with TRBJ1-6, with a weak D call TRBD1 (6 bases). The CDR3 is 16 residues long. V was cut by 4 bases and J by 6 bases, with 17 bases left in between. Per the germline V gene, CDR1 is SGHRS and CDR2 is YFSETQ.

The chain links TRBV18 to TRBJ1-1, with 7 bases lining up with TRBD1. Germline V gene lookup returns CDR1 KGHSH and CDR2 LQKENI. J was trimmed by 2 bases and V by 3 bases; bases with no gene match: 6. CDR3 length: 15 amino acids. The CDR3 region has the DNA TGTGCCAGCTCACCCAACCGGGACAGAAACACTGAAGCTTTCTTT. It is translated as CASSPNRDRNTEAFF.

The chain employs TRBV5-1 and TRBJ1-4; D gene ambiguous. This CDR3 contains 15 residues. CDR1 is SGHRS, CDR2 YFSETQ, per germline. Trimming cost V 0 bases and J 1 base, with 7 bases left between them. In DNA form, the CDR3 reads TGCGCCAGCAGCTTGGCGGGAGTAACTAATGAAAAACTGTTTTTT. Residues: CASSLAGVTNEKLFF.

This chain links TRBV6-5 with TRBJ1-2; TRBD1 aligns across 8 bases. This CDR3 contains 14 residues. V shed 6 bases and J 3 bases; nucleotides not matched to a gene: 6. Looked up from germline, CDR1 is MNHEY and CDR2 is SVGAGI. This CDR3 is CASRDGTGYYGYTF. Written as DNA, the CDR3 is TGTGCCAGCAGGGACGGGACAGGATACTATGGCTACACCTTC.

This chain uses TRBV14 with TRBJ2-3; 9 positions agree with TRBD1. The CDR3 loop spans 13 amino acids. Germline trimming cut 0 bases from V and 11 bases from J; bases unmatched to any gene: 3. Per the germline V gene, CDR1 is SGHDN and CDR2 is FVKESK. The CDR3: CASSQDLGQGQYF. CDR3 sequence (DNA): TGTGCCAGCAGCCAAGATCTGGGACAGGGGCAGTATTTT.

The chain is built from TRBV6-2 or TRBV6-3 and TRBJ1-1; D uncertain. CDR3 length equals 12 residues. From germline, CDR1 is MNHEY and CDR2 SVGEGT. V lost 2 bases and J lost 7, with 8 bases in between. The CDR3 protein is CASSYGINEAFF. DNA of the CDR3: TGTGCCAGCAGTTACGGGATTAATGAAGCTTTCTTT.

J is TRBJ1-4 and V is TRBV4-2; D is possibly TRBD1 (6 bases). Germline V gene data show CDR1 as LGHNA and CDR2 as YNFKEQ. The V end was cut by 4 bases, the J end by 7 bases, with 16 bases between. The CDR3 length is 15 residues. The CDR3 DNA follows: TGTGCCAGCAGCCCGCCAACAGGGATTGGTGAAAAACTGTTTTTT. Amino acids: CASSPPTGIGEKLFF.

This sequence joins TRBV29-1 and TRBJ1-1; D may be TRBD1 (5 bases). Germline V gene sequence: CDR1 SQVTM, CDR2 ANQGSEA. The CDR3 is 15 residues long. With 3 bases removed from V and 4 bases from J, the gap between germline ends came to 18 bases. This CDR3 reads CSVEFQGRLGTEAFF. The DNA for the CDR3 is TGCAGCGTTGAGTTCCAGGGCCGTCTTGGCACTGAAGCTTTCTTT.

This chain joins TRBV6-5 and TRBJ1-2; D unclear. Germline V gene data show CDR1 as MNHEY and CDR2 as SVGAGI. The V gene lost 0 bases and the J gene lost 8 bases, with 10 bases spanning the gap. This CDR3 comprises 13 residues. The CDR3 DNA reads as TGTGCCAGCAGTTACTCGAGAATATACGGCTACACCTTC. Protein product: CASSYSRIYGYTF.

This clone occurred once. This chain links TRBV4-2 with TRBJ1-2; maybe TRBD1 (5 bases). In germline, CDR1 is LGHNA, CDR2 YNFKEQ. V lost 0 bases, J lost 5 bases, and 10 bases lay in between. The length of the CDR3 is 14 residues. The CDR3 nucleotides read TGTGCCAGCAGCCAAGAGGACATATTTTATGGCTACACCTTC. This sequence encodes CASSQEDIFYGYTF.